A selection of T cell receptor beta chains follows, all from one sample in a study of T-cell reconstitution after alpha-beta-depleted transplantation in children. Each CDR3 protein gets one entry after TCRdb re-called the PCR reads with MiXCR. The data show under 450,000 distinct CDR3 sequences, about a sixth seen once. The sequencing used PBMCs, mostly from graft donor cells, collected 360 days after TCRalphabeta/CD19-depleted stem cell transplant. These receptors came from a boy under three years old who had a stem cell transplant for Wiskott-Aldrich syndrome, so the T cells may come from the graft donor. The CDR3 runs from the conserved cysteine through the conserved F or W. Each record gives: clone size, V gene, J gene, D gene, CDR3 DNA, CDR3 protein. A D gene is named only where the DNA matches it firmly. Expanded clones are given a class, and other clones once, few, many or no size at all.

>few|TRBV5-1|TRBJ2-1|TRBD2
TGCGCCAGCAGCCTCCGGACTAGCGGGAGGGCCTGGTCGTACAATGAGCAGTTCTTC
CASSLRTSGRAWSYNEQFF
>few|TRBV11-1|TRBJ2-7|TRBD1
TGTGCCAGCAGCTTAGGACAGGGGGCCAGTTCAGGCTTTTACGAGCAGTACTTC
CASSLGQGASSGFYEQYF
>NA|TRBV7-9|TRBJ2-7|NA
TGTGCCAGCAGCTTAGCCCTGGGCGACTACGAGCAGTACTTC
CASSLALGDYEQYF
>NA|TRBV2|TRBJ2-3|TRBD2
TGTACCAGCAGTCCCGCCAGCGGGGGGGCCTTTGGCACAGATACGCAGTATTTT
CTSSPASGGAFGTDTQYF
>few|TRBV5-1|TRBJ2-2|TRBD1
TGCGCCAGCAGCTTGCCCGACAGGGGTAACACCGGGGAGCTGTTTTTT
CASSLPDRGNTGELFF
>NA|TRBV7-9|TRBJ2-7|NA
TGTGCCAGCAGCCCTATCGGGGGCTCCTACGAGCAGTACTTC
CASSPIGGSYEQYF
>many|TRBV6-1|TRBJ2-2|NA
TGTGCCAGCAGTGAACAGGGGCAGAACACCGGGGAGCTGTTTTTT
CASSEQGQNTGELFF
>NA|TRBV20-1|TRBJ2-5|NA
TGCAGTGCTAGAGATATTCGGGGGTTCCAAGAGACCCAGTACTTC
CSARDIRGFQETQYF
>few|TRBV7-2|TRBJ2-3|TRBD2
TGTGCCAGCAGCGTTACCGGGACTAGCGCGGGAGATACGCAGTATTTT
CASSVTGTSAGDTQYF
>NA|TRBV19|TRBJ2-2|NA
TGTGCCAGTAAGGTGGTGACACGGAACACCGGGGAGCTGTTTTTT
CASKVVTRNTGELFF
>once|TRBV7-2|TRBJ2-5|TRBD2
TGTGCCAGCAGCCGCGGGAGGGCCAAAGAGACCCAGTACTTC
CASSRGRAKETQYF
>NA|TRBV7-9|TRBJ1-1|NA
TGTGCCAGCAGCTTAGGTCCGGGGGGTAACACTGAAGCTTTCTTT
CASSLGPGGNTEAFF
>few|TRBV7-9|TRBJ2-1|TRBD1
TGTGCCAGCAGCTTAGCGGTGGGACAGGGGGCGCAGAATGAGCAGTTCTTC
CASSLAVGQGAQNEQFF
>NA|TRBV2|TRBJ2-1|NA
TGTGCCAGCAGTGGTGAGGGACTGCGAGGCTTGGTGCAGTTCTTC
CASSGEGLRGLVQFF
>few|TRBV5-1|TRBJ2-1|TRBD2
TGCGCCAGCAGCTTGGTCCGAGCGGGAGGGCTTTACAATGAGCAGTTCTTC
CASSLVRAGGLYNEQFF
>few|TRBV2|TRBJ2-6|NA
TGTGCCAGCGCTCCTTGGGGTCCGATTAGCTCTGGGGCCAACGTCCTGACTTTC
CASAPWGPISSGANVLTF
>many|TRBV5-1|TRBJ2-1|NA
TGCGCCAGCAGACGGGACTACAATGAGCAGTTCTTC
CASRRDYNEQFF
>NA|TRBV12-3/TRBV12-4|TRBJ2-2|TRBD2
TGTGCCAGCAGTTTCGTCCAAATAATAGCGGGAGGGTACACCGGGGAGCTGTTTTTT
CASSFVQIIAGGYTGELFF
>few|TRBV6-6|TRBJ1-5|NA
TGTGCCAGCAGTTACTCCCCTCGGCCCCAGCATTTT
CASSYSPRPQHF
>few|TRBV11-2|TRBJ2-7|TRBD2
TGTGCCAGCAGCCTCCTTAGGTCTAGCGGGAGGGGGGCCGAGCAGTACTTC
CASSLLRSSGRGAEQYF
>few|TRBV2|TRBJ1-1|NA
TGTGCCAGCAGTGTTGGGGAAGGCACTGAAGCTTTCTTT
CASSVGEGTEAFF
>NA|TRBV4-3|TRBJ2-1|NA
TGCGCCAGCAGCCAAGGAGTGAACGCCGGTAACAATGAGCAGTTCTTC
CASSQGVNAGNNEQFF
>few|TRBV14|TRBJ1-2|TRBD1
TGTGCCAGCACTCAGGGGGGATATGGCTACACCTTC
CASTQGGYGYTF
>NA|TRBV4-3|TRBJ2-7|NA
TGCGCCAGCAGCCAAGGGACAAACCCCGCCTACGAGCAGTACTTC
CASSQGTNPAYEQYF
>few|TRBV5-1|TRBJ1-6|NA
TGCGCCAGCAGCTCGGGACAATGGGGTTCACCCCTCCACTTT
CASSSGQWGSPLHF
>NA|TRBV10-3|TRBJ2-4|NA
TGTGCCATCAGTGAGTCAGGCCAGTACATTCAGTACTTC
CAISESGQYIQYF
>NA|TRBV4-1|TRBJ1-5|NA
TGCGCCAGCAGCCAAGATAGTAGGGATAGCAATCAGCCCCAGCATTTT
CASSQDSRDSNQPQHF
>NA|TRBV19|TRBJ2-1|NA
TGTGCCAGTAGTATGCTCCTCACCTTTTCACAGGGCCGGGGTGACAATGAGCAGTTCTTC
CASSMLLTFSQGRGDNEQFF
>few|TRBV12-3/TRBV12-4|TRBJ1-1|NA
TGTGCCAGCAGGGACTGGGAAGGGGCCACTGAAGCTTTCTTT
CASRDWEGATEAFF
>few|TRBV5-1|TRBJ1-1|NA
TGCGCCAGCAACCTTGCCACAGCTGGTGGCACTGAAGCTTTCTTT
CASNLATAGGTEAFF
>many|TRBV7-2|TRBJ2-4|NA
TGTGCCAGCAGCTCCCAGGCGGACATTCAGTACTTC
CASSSQADIQYF
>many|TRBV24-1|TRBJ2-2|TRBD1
TGTGCCACCAGGGACAGGGGGATTGACACCGGGGAGCTGTTTTTT
CATRDRGIDTGELFF
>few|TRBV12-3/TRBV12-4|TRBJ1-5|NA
TGTGCCAGCAGTCCCCCGGGATCTATCAAATATAGCAATCAGCCCCAGCATTTT
CASSPPGSIKYSNQPQHF
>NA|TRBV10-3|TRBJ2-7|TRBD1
TGTGCCATCAGTTCAGACCCTGTACAGGGGGTTACCTACGAGCAGTACTTC
CAISSDPVQGVTYEQYF
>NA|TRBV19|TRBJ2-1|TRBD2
TGTGCCACCCATAGCGGGAGACTTAACAATGAGCAGTTCTTC
CATHSGRLNNEQFF
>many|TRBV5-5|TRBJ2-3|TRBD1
TGTGCCAGCAGCTTGCGGACAGGGGGCACAGATACGCAGTATTTT
CASSLRTGGTDTQYF
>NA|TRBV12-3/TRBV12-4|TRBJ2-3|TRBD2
TGTGCCAGCAGTTTAACCCTAAGCGGGGGCAGTTTAGATACGCAGTATTTT
CASSLTLSGGSLDTQYF